This T cell receptor beta chain was obtained from a study of T-cell memory formation after mild COVID-19. Across the whole study: TCR clusters largely stayed donor specific.

Each CDR3 protein gets one entry after TCRdb re-called the 5' RACE reads with MiXCR. The sample lists around 45,000 distinct CDR3 sequences, nearly 9.5% seen once, with approximately 10% in the top ten. Losses at the gene ends were 6 bases for V and 0 bases for J; bases not matched to a gene: 5. Germline values: CDR1 MNHEY, CDR2 SVGEGT. This CDR3 spans 15 amino acids. The table lists this clonotype with a few counts. Its target is not known. Study results and limitations: Contracting clones from day 15 to 85 had balanced CD4/CD8; later expanders favoured CD4+.

This chain uses TRBV6-2 or TRBV6-3 with TRBJ2-7, with TRBD1 matching over 10 bases. Sequencing was done on a sample of PBMCs or a T cell subset sorted from them (not recorded which). The sequence was obtained from an adult woman who had mild COVID-19 (a few samples of this study predate the infection). Cell type and time point are not known. CDR3 nucleotides: TGTGCCAGCAGAAAACGACAGGGGGCCTCCTACGAGCAGTACTTC. Encoded protein: CASRKRQGASYEQYF.